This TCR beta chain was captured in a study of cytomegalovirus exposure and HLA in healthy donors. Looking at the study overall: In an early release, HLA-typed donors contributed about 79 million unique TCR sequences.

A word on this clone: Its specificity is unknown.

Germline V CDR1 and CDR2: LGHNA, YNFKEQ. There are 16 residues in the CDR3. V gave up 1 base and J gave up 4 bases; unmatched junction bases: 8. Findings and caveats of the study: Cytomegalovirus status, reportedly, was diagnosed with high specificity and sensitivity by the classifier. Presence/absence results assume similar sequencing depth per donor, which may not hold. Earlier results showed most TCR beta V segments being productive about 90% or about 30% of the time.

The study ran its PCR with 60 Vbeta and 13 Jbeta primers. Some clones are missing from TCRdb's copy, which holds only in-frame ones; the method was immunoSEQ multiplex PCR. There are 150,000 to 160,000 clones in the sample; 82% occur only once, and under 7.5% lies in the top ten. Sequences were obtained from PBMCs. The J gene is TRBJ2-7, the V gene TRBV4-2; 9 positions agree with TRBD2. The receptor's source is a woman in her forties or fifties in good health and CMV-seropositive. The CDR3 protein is CASSQGLRGGGYEQYF. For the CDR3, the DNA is TGTGCCAGCAGCCAAGGATTGCGGGGGGGCGGTTACGAGCAGTACTTC.